This TCR beta chain was retrieved from a study of cytomegalovirus exposure and HLA in healthy donors. This CDR3 contains 14 residues. Germline loops: CDR1 MNHNY, CDR2 SVGAGI (reference sequence). On this clone: As yet, its antigen is unknown.

Points from the study as a whole: Sequencing likely caused a cluster of highly shared sequence variants. In a later analysis, at a false discovery rate of 0.05, 16,951 TCR beta sequences matched HLA alleles. Relative to the approximately 700-donor mean, N-insertions were reportedly fewer in an Asian-associated ancestry cluster in a later analysis.

The PCR contained 60 Vbeta and 13 Jbeta primers. Authors' data handling: Roughly 76 million unique TCR beta chains, approximately 11 million of them shared, were counted by a later analysis. TCRdb's copy holds only in-frame clones and misses some; the assay was immunoSEQ multiplex PCR. The DNA was the basis for D and trimming; V, J and clone size are from that table. This sample has about 130,000 clones, with roughly 82% found just once. The TCR sequence derives from a woman under 30 in good health and CMV-seropositive. Sequenced input: PBMCs. The chain couples TRBV6-6 to TRBJ2-5; D might be TRBD2 (6 bases). TRBJ2-7 matches the DNA end more closely, so the J call is doubtful. The CDR3 bases are TGTGCCAGCATCCGGGACTCTGATACCTACGAGCAGTACTTC. Translated: CASIRDSDTYEQYF.